The sequence of this T cell receptor (beta chain) was determined in a study of T cells in tuberculosis. Whole-study context: CD1B tetramers identified T cells specific for mycobacterial lipid GMM. General observations from the study: A GMM-specific repertoire classifier reached about 85% accuracy, AUROC more than 0.8.

The data were produced by immunoSEQ multiplex PCR, yet TCRdb's version contains in-frame clones alone and is incomplete. The sample carries some 30,000 clones, 70% to 90% recorded once. Trimming pared 7 bases from V and 0 bases from J, leaving 13 bases between. Germline CDR1 GTSNPN, CDR2 SVGIG (reference sequence). The length of the CDR3 is 13 residues. Specified time point: new active TB diagnosis, blood taken before or within 7 days of starting treatment. On average approximately 100,000 T cells per donor were immunosequenced. Turning to this clone: Antigen unknown.

J is TRBJ2-7 and V is TRBV30; D is perhaps TRBD1 (5 bases). This sample comprised PBMCs, obtained at tuberculosis diagnosis. This receptor was obtained from an adult with tuberculosis. The CDR3 nucleotides read TGTGCCTCTCGACGCGACAGCTCCTACGAGCAGTACTTC. Encoded protein: CASRRDSSYEQYF.